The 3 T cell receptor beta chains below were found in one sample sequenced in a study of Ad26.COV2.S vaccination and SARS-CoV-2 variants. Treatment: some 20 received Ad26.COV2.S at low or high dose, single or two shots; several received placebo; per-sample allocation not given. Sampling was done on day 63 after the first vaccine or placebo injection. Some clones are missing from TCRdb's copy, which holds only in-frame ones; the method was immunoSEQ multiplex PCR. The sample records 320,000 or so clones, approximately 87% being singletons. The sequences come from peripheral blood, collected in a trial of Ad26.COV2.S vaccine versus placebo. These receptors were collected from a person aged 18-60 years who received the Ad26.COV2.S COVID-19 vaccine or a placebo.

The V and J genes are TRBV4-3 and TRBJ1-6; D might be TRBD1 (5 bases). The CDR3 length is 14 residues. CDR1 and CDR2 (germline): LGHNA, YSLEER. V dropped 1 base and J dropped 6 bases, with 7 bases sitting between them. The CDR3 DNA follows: TGCGCCAGCAGCCAAGGACAGCTTAATTCACCCCTCCACTTT. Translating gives CASSQGQLNSPLHF.

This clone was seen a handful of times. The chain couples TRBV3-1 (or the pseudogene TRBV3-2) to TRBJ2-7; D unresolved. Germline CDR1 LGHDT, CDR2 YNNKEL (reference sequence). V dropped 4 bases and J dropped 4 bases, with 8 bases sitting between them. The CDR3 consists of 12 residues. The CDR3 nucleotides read TGTGCCAGCAGCCTAGATCGTTACGAGCAGTACTTC. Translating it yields CASSLDRYEQYF.

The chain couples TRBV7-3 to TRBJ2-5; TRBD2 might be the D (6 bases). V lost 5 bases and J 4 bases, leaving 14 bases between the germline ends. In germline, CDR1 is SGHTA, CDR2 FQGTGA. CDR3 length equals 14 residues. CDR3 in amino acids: CASSPRRGGETQYF. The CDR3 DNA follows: TGTGCCAGCAGCCCTCGCCGGGGAGGAGAGACCCAGTACTTC.